The 26 T cell receptor beta chains below were found in one sample sequenced in a study of blood T cell repertoires in COVID-19. Profiled with immunoSEQ multiplex PCR; TCRdb holds only in-frame clones, not every one. In the table there are 65,000 to 90,000 clones, about 83% of which are singletons. Sequencing was performed on peripheral blood. The receptors stem from a woman of 80 years or more with acute or convalescent COVID-19.

J is TRBJ1-6 and V is TRBV6-6; no clear D gene. Germline CDR1 reads MNHNY; CDR2 reads SVGAGI (reference sequence). Trimming stripped 6 bases from V and 8 bases from J, with 14 bases between. The CDR3 consists of 14 residues. The CDR3 here is CASSGLGRDSPLHF. CDR3 bases: TGTGCCAGCAGCGGCCTGGGGAGGGATTCACCCCTCCACTTT.

The chain uses TRBV7-6 and TRBJ2-1; 13 nucleotides agree with TRBD2. The CDR3 totals 16 residues. J lost 10 bases, V lost 5 bases, and 11 bases had no gene match. Germline loops: CDR1 SGHVS, CDR2 FNYEAQ. CDR3 residues: CASSLMGLAGIEEQFF. The CDR3 nucleotides are TGTGCCAGCAGCCTCATGGGACTAGCGGGAATAGAAGAGCAGTTCTTC.

V and J are TRBV28 and TRBJ2-2; no definite D call. Looked up from germline, CDR1 is MDHEN and CDR2 is SYDVKM. The CDR3 covers 13 residues. Deletions cut 5 bases from V and 1 base from J, with 5 bases between. CDR3 DNA sequence: TGTGCCAGCAGTGACTTGAACACCGGGGAGCTGTTTTTT. Translation: CASSDLNTGELFF.

The chain links TRBV19 to TRBJ1-1, with TRBD1 matching over 7 bases. The V segment lost 3 bases and the J segment 10 bases; nucleotides outside the gene matches: 5. The CDR3 covers 12 residues. Germline CDR1 and CDR2: LNHDA and SQIVND (reference sequence). CDR3 sequence (DNA): TGTGCCAGTAGTATTGGGTCAGGGGGAGCTTTCTTT. This gives the protein CASSIGSGGAFF.

The V and J genes are TRBV25-1 and TRBJ2-3; 10 bases agree with TRBD1. The V gene end was trimmed by 4 bases and the J gene end by 4 bases; junction bases not matched to a gene: 5. This CDR3 has 15 amino acids. Germline CDR1 reads MGHDK; CDR2 reads SYGVNS. CDR3 protein: CASSGDRGPSDTQYF. The DNA for the CDR3 is TGTGCCAGCAGTGGGGACAGGGGCCCGTCAGATACGCAGTATTTT.

The DNA for the CDR3 is TGTGCCAGTAGTGAGGGGACTAGCGGGAGTACCCAGTACTTC. This sequence encodes CASSEGTSGSTQYF. V gene TRBV19 combines with J gene TRBJ2-5, with 14 nucleotides matching TRBD2. The CDR3 has 14 amino acids. Germline values: CDR1 LNHDA, CDR2 SQIVND (reference sequence). Losses at the gene ends were 5 bases for V and 8 bases for J; bases not matched to a gene: 4.

The V gene is TRBV3-1 (or the pseudogene TRBV3-2), the J gene TRBJ2-2; 8 nucleotides align to TRBD2. This CDR3 spans 16 amino acids. Germline loops: CDR1 LGHDT, CDR2 YNNKEL (reference sequence). The trim removed 4 bases at V and 3 bases at J, leaving 7 bases unmatched. CDR3 coding DNA: TGTGCCAGCAGCCTCTATGAGACTAGCGACACCGGGGAGCTGTTTTTT. Amino acid sequence: CASSLYETSDTGELFF.

The chain combines TRBV28 with TRBJ1-2; D uncertain. With 2 bases removed from V and 3 bases from J, the gap between germline ends came to 4 bases. Germline values: CDR1 MDHEN, CDR2 SYDVKM. The CDR3 covers 12 residues. CDR3 protein: CASSLRDYGYTF. For the CDR3, the DNA is TGTGCCAGCAGTTTACGGGACTATGGCTACACCTTC.

The chain has TRBV28 and TRBJ1-4; D possibly corresponds to TRBD1 (5 bases). Between the trimmed V and J ends, which lost 2 bases and 7 bases, there was a span of 14 bases. There are 15 residues in the CDR3. Germline V gene sequence: CDR1 MDHEN, CDR2 SYDVKM. The CDR3 DNA reads as TGTGCCAGCAGTTTAAGTCCAGGGCTCGGTGAAAAACTGTTTTTT. It codes for CASSLSPGLGEKLFF. The full variable domain, with the rest looked up from reference TRBV28 and TRBJ1-4, is DVKVTQSSRYLVKRTGEKVFLECVQDMDHENMFWYRQDPGLGLRLIYFSYDVKMKEKGDIPEGYSVSREKKERFSLILESASTNQTSMYLCASSLSPGLGEKLFFGSGTQLSVL.

V usage is TRBV9 and J usage is TRBJ1-2; 8 bases agree with TRBD1. V was pared by 4 bases and J by 6 bases, with 8 bases of the junction left unmatched. In germline, CDR1 is SGDLS, CDR2 YYNGEE. The length of the CDR3 is 14 residues. In nucleotides, the CDR3 is TGTGCCAGCAGCCCCCCGGACAGGGTGAATGGCTACACCTTC. It codes for CASSPPDRVNGYTF.

The V call is TRBV7-6, the J call TRBJ2-1; possible D gene TRBD1, 6 bases. CDR1 and CDR2 (germline): SGHVS, FNYEAQ. The CDR3 totals 16 residues. Trimming took off 6 bases at V and 1 base at J, with 16 bases between the two ends. This CDR3 is CASSLMAGASYNEQFF. The CDR3 DNA sequence: TGTGCCAGCAGTCTCATGGCAGGGGCGTCCTACAATGAGCAGTTCTTC. Together with reference TRBV7-6 and TRBJ2-1, the CDR3 gives the full variable domain: GAGVSQSPRYKVTKRGQDVALRCDPISGHVSLYWYRQALGQGPEFLTYFNYEAQQDKSGLPNDRFSAERPEGSISTLTIQRTEQRDSAMYRCASSLMAGASYNEQFFGPGTRLTVL.

The chain links TRBV27 to TRBJ1-4; 8 bases line up with TRBD1. The CDR3 is 14 residues long. Trimming took 6 bases from V and 7 from J; bases not matched to a gene: 7. Germline V gene sequence: CDR1 MNHEY, CDR2 SMNVEV (reference sequence). CDR3 amino acids: CASSLGQEVEKLFF. CDR3 bases: TGTGCCAGCAGCTTGGGACAGGAGGTTGAAAAACTGTTTTTT.

This clone was detected a few times. The V gene is TRBV5-4, the J gene TRBJ2-1; 7 positions match TRBD2. The CDR3 covers 17 residues. J was trimmed by 1 base and V by 0 bases; bases with no gene match: 7. In germline, CDR1 is SGHNT, CDR2 YYREEE (reference sequence). CDR3: CASSLAASGGSYNEQFF. The DNA of the CDR3 is TGTGCCAGCAGCTTGGCGGCTAGCGGAGGTTCCTACAATGAGCAGTTCTTC.

The V and J genes are TRBV19 and TRBJ1-1, with 7 positions matching TRBD1. There are 15 residues in the CDR3. V shed 5 bases, J shed 2 bases, and the junction held 8 bases outside the gene matches. From germline, CDR1 is LNHDA and CDR2 SQIVND (reference sequence). The CDR3 DNA follows: TGTGCCAGTAGTGCCCGAACAGGGGTCAACACTGAAGCTTTCTTT. It yields the protein CASSARTGVNTEAFF.

V and J are TRBV7-2 and TRBJ2-7; 12 nucleotides agree with TRBD2. V gave up 5 bases and J gave up 4 bases; unmatched junction bases: 6. The germline CDR1 and CDR2 sequences are SGHTA and FQGNSA. This CDR3 has 15 amino acids. In DNA, the CDR3 is TGTGCCAGCAGCAAGACTAGCGGGGGTCCTTACGAGCAGTACTTC. Protein product: CASSKTSGGPYEQYF.

This clone was recorded many times. This chain uses TRBV27 with TRBJ2-5; TRBD1 matches at 11 bases. The germline CDR1 and CDR2 sequences are MNHEY and SMNVEV (reference sequence). V lost 8 bases to trimming and J lost 5 bases; unmatched junction nucleotides: 7. The CDR3 runs 14 residues. The CDR3 sequence is CASAEDRGRETQYF. Here the CDR3 DNA reads TGTGCCAGCGCCGAGGACAGGGGGCGGGAGACCCAGTACTTC.

This clone came up a few times. CDR3 sequence: CASSKPGGYEQYF. CDR3 sequence (DNA): TGTGCCAGCAGTAAGCCCGGGGGCTACGAGCAGTACTTC. The chain carries TRBV28 and TRBJ2-7, with D perhaps matching TRBD2 (6 bases). The CDR3 has 13 residues. Germline V gene data show CDR1 as MDHEN and CDR2 as SYDVKM. Trimming removed 5 bases at V and 3 bases at J, with 11 bases between.

The genes are TRBV18 and TRBJ2-7, with TRBD2 matching 9 bases. Germline V gene data show CDR1 as KGHSH and CDR2 as LQKENI. Germline trimming cut 2 bases from V and 5 bases from J; bases unmatched to any gene: 4. The CDR3 sequence is 14 residues long. CDR3: CASSPSSGVHEQYF. CDR3 in DNA: TGTGCCAGCTCACCATCTAGCGGGGTCCACGAGCAGTACTTC.

The rearrangement uses TRBV19 and TRBJ1-3, with D hard to call. Germline V gives CDR1 LNHDA, CDR2 SQIVND (reference sequence). The CDR3 is 15 amino acids. V lost 5 bases and J 1 base, leaving 12 bases between the germline ends. CDR3 amino acids: CASSPYTISGNTIYF. CDR3 in DNA: TGTGCCAGTAGTCCGTACACGATATCTGGAAACACCATATATTTT. The variable domain in full, completed from reference TRBV19 and TRBJ1-3, reads DGGITQSPKYLFRKEGQNVTLSCEQNLNHDAMYWYRQDPGQGLRLIYYSQIVNDFQKGDIAEGYSVSREKKESFPLTVTSAQKNPTAFYLCASSPYTISGNTIYFGEGSWLTVV.

The chain carries TRBV28 and TRBJ1-2; D not resolved. Germline-derived CDR1 and CDR2 are MDHEN and SYDVKM. V dropped 6 bases and J dropped 7 bases, with 12 bases sitting between them. The CDR3 loop spans 12 amino acids. CDR3 in DNA: TGTGCCAGCAGATTAAGAGGTGGTGGCTACACCTTC. As protein: CASRLRGGGYTF.

The chain links TRBV2 to TRBJ2-2; 7 bases match TRBD1. CDR3 size: 13 residues. V lost 8 bases and J lost 5; bases outside the gene matches: 5. CDR1 is SNHLY, CDR2 FYNNEI, per germline. DNA for the CDR3: TGTGCCAGCCGACAGGGATGGACCGGGGAGCTGTTTTTT. Translated, it gives CASRQGWTGELFF.

This chain links TRBV18 with TRBJ2-1, with 7 bases identical to TRBD2. The germline V gene encodes CDR1 KGHSH and CDR2 LQKENI. This CDR3 has 15 amino acids. Losses at the gene ends were 6 bases for V and 3 bases for J; bases not matched to a gene: 8. For the CDR3, the DNA is TGTGCCAGCTCTCCCGGGACTACCGACTACAATGAGCAGTTCTTC. This encodes CASSPGTTDYNEQFF. Full variable domain (missing parts from reference TRBV18 and TRBJ2-1): NAGVMQNPRHLVRRRGQEARLRCSPMKGHSHVYWYRQLPEEGLKFMVYLQKENIIDESGMPKERFSAEFPKEGPSILRIQQVVRGDSAAYFCASSPGTTDYNEQFFGPGTRLTVL.

The genes are TRBV7-2 and TRBJ1-6; TRBD1 matches at 7 bases. This CDR3 is built from 15 residues. The junction had 8 bases not matched to a gene; V was cut back by 4 bases and J by 8 bases. Germline CDR1 and CDR2: SGHTA and FQGNSA. The CDR3 protein is CASSSRTGPYSPLHF. The CDR3, as DNA: TGTGCCAGCAGCTCTCGGACAGGACCCTATTCACCCCTCCACTTT.

The J gene is TRBJ2-2, the V gene TRBV18; no definite D call. The CDR3 sequence is 13 residues long. Trimming left V 3 bases short and J 8 bases short, with 10 bases between. Germline CDR1 reads KGHSH; CDR2 reads LQKENI. The CDR3 region is CASSPSVLGELFF. The CDR3 region has the DNA TGTGCCAGCTCACCTTCGGTCCTTGGGGAGCTGTTTTTT. The complete variable domain, with remaining parts taken from reference TRBV18 and TRBJ2-2, reads NAGVMQNPRHLVRRRGQEARLRCSPMKGHSHVYWYRQLPEEGLKFMVYLQKENIIDESGMPKERFSAEFPKEGPSILRIQQVVRGDSAAYFCASSPSVLGELFFGEGSRLTVL.

The chain is built from TRBV2 and TRBJ2-7; D might be TRBD1 (6 bases). Between the trimmed V and J ends, which lost 7 bases and 2 bases, there was a span of 15 bases. Germline-derived CDR1 and CDR2 are SNHLY and FYNNEI. This CDR3 spans 14 amino acids. The CDR3 region is CASTGEVLTYEQYF. In DNA, the CDR3 is TGTGCCAGCACAGGGGAAGTCCTCACCTACGAGCAGTACTTC.

V is TRBV7-8 and J is TRBJ2-1; tentatively, D is TRBD2 (6 bases). The germline V and J ends were trimmed by 6 bases and 5 bases, with 17 bases remaining between them. The germline CDR1 and CDR2 sequences are SGHVS and FQNEAQ. This CDR3 spans 15 amino acids. The CDR3 region is CASSQKGLLDNEQFF. CDR3 nucleotides: TGTGCCAGCAGTCAAAAGGGACTTCTTGACAATGAGCAGTTCTTC.